This T cell receptor (beta chain) was captured in a study of OX40 agonist ivuxolimab in advanced cancers. This clone showed up just once. Its antigen is not identified. Generated by immunoSEQ multiplex PCR, the TCRdb table keeps only in-frame clones and is missing some. The sample lists approximately 100,000 clones; 75% to 95% were seen once. The J segment lost 9 bases and the V segment lost 4 bases, leaving 10 bases of the junction unmatched. The CDR3 runs to 14 residues. Per germline, CDR1 LNHDA and CDR2 SQIVND (reference sequence). General study points: The specificity for antigen of the expanded peripheral T cells was not determined.

The sequencing here drew on CD4+ or CD8+ T cells sorted from blood, taken in a trial of the OX40 agonist ivuxolimab. V is TRBV19 and J is TRBJ1-2; 8 bases align to TRBD1. The TCR sequence derives from an adult with an advanced solid tumor such as melanoma, head and neck, liver or kidney cancer. This chain's CDR3 is CASSNDRGLGSYTF. The CDR3 nucleotides read TGTGCCAGTAGTAATGACAGGGGCCTCGGAAGCTACACCTTC.